This TCR beta chain came from a study of blood T cell repertoires in COVID-19. On the study more broadly: Some COVID-19 samples were acute and others convalescent; all came from the United States, Italy and Spain. PBMCs, B-cell-depleted T cells, or T cells were the source of the cDNA or gDNA that made up the material.

Trimming cost V 6 bases and J 3 bases; bases outside gene matches: 10. CDR1 LGHDT and CDR2 YNNKEL come from the germline V gene (reference sequence). The CDR3 loop spans 16 amino acids. Original data processing: Reference gene primers were amplified, and this amplification served to estimate nucleated cell counts. Generated by immunoSEQ multiplex PCR, the TCRdb table keeps only in-frame clones and is missing some. For V, J and clone size, that table is used; D and trimming come from the DNA. In the table there are about 160,000 clones, roughly 90% of which are singletons. Sequencing was done on a sample of peripheral blood. The receptor's source is a man in his 60s with active or convalescent COVID-19. The chain joins TRBV3-1 (or the pseudogene TRBV3-2) to TRBJ1-4; 7 bases map to TRBD1. CDR3 loop: CASRTNRGVANEKLFF. Here the CDR3 DNA reads TGTGCCAGCAGAACTAACAGGGGTGTTGCTAATGAAAAACTGTTTTTT.